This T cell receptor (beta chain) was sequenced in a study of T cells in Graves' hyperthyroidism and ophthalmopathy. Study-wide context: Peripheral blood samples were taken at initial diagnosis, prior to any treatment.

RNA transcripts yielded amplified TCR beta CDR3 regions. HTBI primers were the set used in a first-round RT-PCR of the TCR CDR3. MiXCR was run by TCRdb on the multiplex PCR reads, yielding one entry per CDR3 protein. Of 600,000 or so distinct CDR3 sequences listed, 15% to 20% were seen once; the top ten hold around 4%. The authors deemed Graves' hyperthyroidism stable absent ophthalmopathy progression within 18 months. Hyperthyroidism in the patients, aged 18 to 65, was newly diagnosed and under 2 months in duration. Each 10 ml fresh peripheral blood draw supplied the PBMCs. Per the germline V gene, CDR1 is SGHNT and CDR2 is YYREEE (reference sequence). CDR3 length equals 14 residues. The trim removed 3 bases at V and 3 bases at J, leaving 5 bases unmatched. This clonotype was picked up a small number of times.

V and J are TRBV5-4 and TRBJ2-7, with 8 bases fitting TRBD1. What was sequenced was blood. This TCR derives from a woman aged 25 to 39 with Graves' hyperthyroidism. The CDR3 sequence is CASSSRTGRYEQYF. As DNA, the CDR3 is TGTGCCAGCAGCTCCCGGACAGGGCGCTACGAGCAGTACTTC.